This T cell receptor beta chain was profiled in a study of blood T cell repertoires in COVID-19. This CDR3 contains 13 residues. Looked up from germline, CDR1 is ENHRY and CDR2 is SYGVKD. J lost 6 bases, V lost 5 bases, and 5 bases had no gene match. Followed longitudinally, the Seattle patients had been enrolled during active infection. Original analysis: Estimates of nucleated cell counts were drawn from the amplification of reference gene primers. Assay used: immunoSEQ multiplex PCR; TCRdb lists only in-frame clones, some missing. The D gene and trimming were derived from the DNA, and the V and J assignments and clone size from that table. Here the sample spans 150,000 to 190,000 clones, roughly 84% being singletons.

This clonotype was obtained from a woman aged 55-70 years with COVID-19, enrolled during active disease. The chain has TRBV10-3 and TRBJ1-2; TRBD1 agrees at 8 bases. Sequencing was done on a sample of peripheral blood. The CDR3 DNA sequence: TGTGCCATCAGTACAGGGGGGGCCGATGGCTACACCTTC. As protein: CAISTGGADGYTF.